This TCR beta chain was captured in a study of monozygotic twins with inflammatory bowel disease. TCRdb reprocessed the 5' RACE reads and keeps a single row for each CDR3 protein, giving no DNA. This sample lists 300,000 to 350,000 distinct CDR3 sequences; its ten largest clones have 2%. Germline CDR1 is SNHLY and CDR2 is FYNNEI. The CDR3 is made up of 12 amino acids. The sequence derives from a human donor with ulcerative colitis or Crohn's disease, or a healthy co-twin of an affected twin (not recorded which). The sample consisted of blood. The chain couples TRBV2 to TRBJ1-2; the D gene TCRdb calls, TRBD1, cannot be checked with no DNA. CDR3 region: CASSRVNYGYTF.